This T cell receptor (beta chain) emerged from a study of control samples from healthy donors and cancer patients. Germline CDR1 reads MNHEY; CDR2 reads SMNVEV (reference sequence). This CDR3 region has 14 residues. The V and J ends lost 8 bases and 2 bases, in that order; junction bases with no gene match: 5. Profiled with immunoSEQ multiplex PCR; TCRdb holds only in-frame clones, not every one. The sample shows 180,000 or so clones, about nine tenths of them seen only once. This clonotype was sampled from a woman aged 30 to 39 in good health. The source material was blood. The chain is built from TRBV27 and TRBJ2-1; TRBD2 matches 8 bases. The DNA of the CDR3 is TGTGCCAGCGCGCGACTAGCGACCTACAATGAGCAGTTCTTC. Translated, it gives CASARLATYNEQFF.